The subject of this entry is one T cell receptor beta chain. Its antigen is unidentified. The method was immunoSEQ multiplex PCR; TCRdb's version includes in-frame clones alone and lacks a portion of them. This sample has about 110,000 clones, with 88% found just once. The V end lost 3 bases, the J end lost 4 bases, and 18 bases lay between the germline ends. Germline CDR1 is LGHNA and CDR2 is YNFKEQ. This CDR3 has 17 residues. The sample is drawn from a study of T cell responses to AZD1222 COVID-19 vaccine. Study results and limitations: Spike-specific TCR breadth and depth rose after two AZD1222 doses. Clonal diversity may have been underestimated in mostly white British donors. Seropositivity was recorded at baseline in only a handful of AZD1222 recipients. Repertoires were collected only later (after the peak T cell response had occurred).

Sample: peripheral blood, taken on day 0 of AZD1222 vaccination. The chain combines TRBV4-2 with TRBJ1-4, with D possibly TRBD1 on 5 matching bases. The receptor comes from an adult in good health. Here the CDR3 reads CASSHHPTVANNEKLFF. CDR3 bases: TGTGCCAGCAGCCATCATCCGACAGTCGCGAATAATGAAAAACTGTTTTTT.